A selection of T cell receptor beta chains follows, all from one sample in a study of neurological immune-mediated disorders. TCRdb fed the 5' RACE reads into MiXCR, producing one record per CDR3 protein. In the table there are approximately 74,000 distinct CDR3 sequences, about 9.5% of which are singletons. The material sequenced was PBMCs. Receptors originate from a man over 45 in good health. CDR3s include the opening cysteine and the closing phenylalanine or tryptophan. D genes are given only for firm matches. Part of the rows lack a size; the others show once, few, many or a class for expanded clones.

V gene,clone size,J gene,D gene,CDR3 DNA,CDR3 protein
TRBV14,many,TRBJ2-5,.,TGTGCCAGCAGCCCAATAAGAGGGCGGGAGACCCAGTACTTC,CASSPIRGRETQYF
TRBV18,many,TRBJ2-2,.,TGTGCCAGCTCACCACTGAATTTTGGCAGGGTGATCGAGGGCACCGGGGAGCTGTTTTTT,CASSPLNFGRVIEGTGELFF
TRBV3-1,many,TRBJ2-5,.,TGTGCCAGCAGCCAAGAGGTCGGGCCTCAAGAGACCCAGTACTTC,CASSQEVGPQETQYF
TRBV12-3/TRBV12-4,many,TRBJ1-2,.,TGTGCCAGCAGGGAGTGGGGGGCGCGAGGCTACACCTTC,CASREWGARGYTF
TRBV4-1,many,TRBJ2-7,.,TGCGCCAGCAGCCAAGCTTCGATGTCAGCAGGCCTTCCTTACGAGCAGTACTTC,CASSQASMSAGLPYEQYF
TRBV5-1,many,TRBJ2-1,TRBD2,TGCGCCAGCAGCTTGGGACTAGCGGGAGCAGGCTACAATGAGCAGTTCTTC,CASSLGLAGAGYNEQFF
TRBV12-3/TRBV12-4,many,TRBJ1-4,.,TGTGCCAGCAGTTCCCTCCGGGGGGAAAAACTGTTTTTT,CASSSLRGEKLFF
TRBV5-1,many,TRBJ2-4,TRBD2,TGCGCCAGCAGCTTACGGGGGGAAACCAAAAACATTCAGTACTTC,CASSLRGETKNIQYF
TRBV18,many,TRBJ1-1,.,TGTGCCAGCTCACTGGCGAACACTGAAGCTTTCTTT,CASSLANTEAFF
TRBV5-1,many,TRBJ2-5,.,TGCGCCAGCAGCTTCACAGGAATCCAAGAGACCCAGTACTTC,CASSFTGIQETQYF
TRBV7-8,.,TRBJ2-7,.,TGTGCCAGCAGCCTTAGGGTTGGGGGAACCTACGAGCAGTACTTC,CASSLRVGGTYEQYF
TRBV3-1,many,TRBJ1-2,.,TGTGCCAGCAGCCAAGTTGGTGGCTACACCTTC,CASSQVGGYTF
TRBV7-6,.,TRBJ2-5,.,TGTGCCAGCAGCTTAGGGACAGAGCAAGAGACCCAGTACTTC,CASSLGTEQETQYF
TRBV28,.,TRBJ2-7,TRBD1,TGTGCCAGCAGCAAGGGACAGGGAGCCTCCTACGAGCAGTACTTC,CASSKGQGASYEQYF
TRBV7-2,.,TRBJ2-7,TRBD1,TGTGCCAGCAGCTTAGCGGGACAGGGAGAGAACGAGCAGTACTTC,CASSLAGQGENEQYF
TRBV6-5,.,TRBJ2-7,TRBD1,TGTGCCAGCAGCCAGACAGGGGTCTACGAGCAGTACTTC,CASSQTGVYEQYF
TRBV20-1,many,TRBJ2-5,TRBD2,TGCAGTGCTAGAGATGTCACGGGAGGGGCCAAGACCCAGTACTTC,CSARDVTGGAKTQYF
TRBV4-1,many,TRBJ2-7,TRBD1,TGCGCCAGCAGCCTCACCCCGACAGGGTCTCCCTACGAGCAGTACTTC,CASSLTPTGSPYEQYF
TRBV20-1,many,TRBJ2-7,TRBD2,TGCAGTGCTAGCACCGGGACTAGCGGGAGCTACGAGCAGTACTTC,CSASTGTSGSYEQYF
TRBV20-1,many,TRBJ2-1,TRBD2,TGCAGTGCTATCGCGGGAGTTGAGCAGTTCTTC,CSAIAGVEQFF
TRBV12-3/TRBV12-4,many,TRBJ2-5,TRBD1,TGTGCCAGCAGAATCTACAGGGGGCGAAAACAAGAGACCCAGTACTTC,CASRIYRGRKQETQYF
TRBV5-4,many,TRBJ2-3,.,TGTGCCAGCAGCTTGGCAATTGACGGGGGCACAGATACGCAGTATTTT,CASSLAIDGGTDTQYF
TRBV20-1,many,TRBJ2-3,TRBD1,TGCAGTGCCCCCGGCCACGGACAGGGACCAGATACGCAGTATTTT,CSAPGHGQGPDTQYF
TRBV6-2/TRBV6-3,many,TRBJ1-2,.,TGTGCCAGCAGTGATGGGGGACCTTATTATGGCTACACCTTC,CASSDGGPYYGYTF
TRBV20-1,many,TRBJ2-7,TRBD2,TGCAGTGCTAGTTCTAGCGGAGGCTACGAGCAGTACTTC,CSASSSGGYEQYF
TRBV7-2,many,TRBJ2-5,TRBD2,TGTGCCAGCAGCTTGCGACTAGCGGGAGGAGGAGAGACCCAGTACTTC,CASSLRLAGGGETQYF
TRBV9,many,TRBJ1-3,.,TGTGCCAGCAGCTTACAGGGCTCTGGAAACACCATATATTTT,CASSLQGSGNTIYF
TRBV20-1,many,TRBJ1-1,.,TGCAGTGCTAGCGAGGTCGGCACTGAAGCTTTCTTT,CSASEVGTEAFF
TRBV29-1,few,TRBJ2-7,.,TGCAGCGTTGCGGCGAGATCCTACGAGCAGTACTTC,CSVAARSYEQYF
TRBV7-7,many,TRBJ2-5,.,TGTGCCAGCAGCAAAGAATCCGGGACAAGGGAAGAGACCCAGTACTTC,CASSKESGTREETQYF
TRBV12-3/TRBV12-4,many,TRBJ2-7,.,TGTGCCAGCAGCACCCAGGACATCACAGCCAGCGAGCAGTACTTC,CASSTQDITASEQYF
TRBV28,many,TRBJ2-5,TRBD2,TGTGCCAGCAGTTTCGGACTAGCGGGAGAGACCCAGTACTTC,CASSFGLAGETQYF
TRBV4-3,.,TRBJ2-1,.,TGCTCCAGCAACCAAGACCGGTCAGATGAGCAGTTCTTC,CSSNQDRSDEQFF
TRBV4-3,many,TRBJ2-6,.,TGCGCCAGCAGCCGCACCCGGGACTTAATCACCTCTGGGGCCAACGTCCTGACTTTC,CASSRTRDLITSGANVLTF
TRBV29-1,many,TRBJ1-5,.,TGCAGCGTTTGCTTACTCCGGGACCTCAATCAGCCCCAGCATTTT,CSVCLLRDLNQPQHF
TRBV20-1,many,TRBJ1-6,TRBD1,TGCAGTGCTCGTCGGGACAGAAATTCACCCCTCCACTTT,CSARRDRNSPLHF
TRBV29-1,many,TRBJ1-2,.,TGCAGCGTTGAACAGTTCTATGGCTACACCTTC,CSVEQFYGYTF
TRBV7-2,many,TRBJ2-7,.,TGTGCCAGCAGCTTAGGACCTAACTACGAGCAGTACTTC,CASSLGPNYEQYF
TRBV6-6,many,TRBJ2-3,.,TGTGCCAGCAGAGATCCTGGGACAGATACGCAGTATTTT,CASRDPGTDTQYF